The T cell receptor (beta chain) under discussion was sequenced for a study of glioma-infiltrating T cells. Points from the study as a whole: Above-expected tissue-blood divergence occurred in all gliomas, most in low-grade ones.

Germline CDR1 reads SGHRS; CDR2 reads YFSETQ. The J segment lost 2 bases and the V segment lost 3 bases, leaving 4 bases of the junction unmatched. This CDR3 comprises 14 residues. This clonotype occurred many times. What it binds is not known. The iRepertoire nested amplicon-rescue multiplex PCR amplified TCR alpha and beta CDR3s from RNA. One-step reverse transcription and amplification started from around 100-400 ng of tissue mRNA or PBMC total RNA. TCRdb independently ran MiXCR on the multiplex PCR reads; one entry per CDR3 protein. The table lists under 200,000 distinct CDR3 sequences, about 32% of them singletons.

Specimen: glioma tissue, nonneoplastic brain tissue, or PBMCs (not recorded which). This TCR was sampled from a human donor with low-grade glioma or glioblastoma, undergoing nonglioma brain surgery, or in good health (not recorded which). The chain employs TRBV5-1 and TRBJ1-2, with 7 bases lining up with TRBD1. The DNA of the CDR3 is TGCGCCAGCAGCTCTACACAGGGGAACTATGGCTACACCTTC. Translation: CASSSTQGNYGYTF.